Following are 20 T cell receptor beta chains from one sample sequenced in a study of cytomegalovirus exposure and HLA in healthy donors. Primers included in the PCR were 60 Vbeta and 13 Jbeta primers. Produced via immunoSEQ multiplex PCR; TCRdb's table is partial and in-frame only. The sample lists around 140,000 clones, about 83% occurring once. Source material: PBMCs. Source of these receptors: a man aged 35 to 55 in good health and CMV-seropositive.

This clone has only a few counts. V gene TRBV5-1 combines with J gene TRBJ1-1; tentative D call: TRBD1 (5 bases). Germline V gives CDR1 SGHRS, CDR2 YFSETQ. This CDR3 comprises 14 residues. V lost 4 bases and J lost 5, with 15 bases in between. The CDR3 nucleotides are TGCGCCAGCAGCCCCTCGGGGGGGACGACTGAAGCTTTCTTT. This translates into CASSPSGGTTEAFF.

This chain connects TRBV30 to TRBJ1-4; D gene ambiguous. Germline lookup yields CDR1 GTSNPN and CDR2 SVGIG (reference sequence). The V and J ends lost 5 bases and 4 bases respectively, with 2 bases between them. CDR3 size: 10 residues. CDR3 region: CAWLNEKLFF. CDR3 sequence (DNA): TGTGCCTGGCTTAATGAAAAACTGTTTTTT. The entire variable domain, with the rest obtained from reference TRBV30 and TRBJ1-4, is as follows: SQTIHQWPATLVQPVGSPLSLECTVEGTSNPNLYWYRQAAGRGLQLLFYSVGIGQISSEVPQNLSASRPQDRQFILSSKKLLLSDSGFYLCAWLNEKLFFGSGTQLSVL.

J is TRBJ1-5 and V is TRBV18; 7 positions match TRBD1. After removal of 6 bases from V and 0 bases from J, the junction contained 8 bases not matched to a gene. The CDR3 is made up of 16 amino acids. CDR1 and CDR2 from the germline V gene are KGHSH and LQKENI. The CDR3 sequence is CASSPETGYSNQPQHF. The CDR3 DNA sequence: TGTGCCAGCTCCCCCGAGACAGGGTATAGCAATCAGCCCCAGCATTTT.

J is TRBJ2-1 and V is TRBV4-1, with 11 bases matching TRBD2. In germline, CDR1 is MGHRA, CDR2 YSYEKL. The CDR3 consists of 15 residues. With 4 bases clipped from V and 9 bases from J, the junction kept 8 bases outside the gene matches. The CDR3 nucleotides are TGCGCCAGCAGCCCGCCGGGACTAGCGGCCGGTGAGCAGTTCTTC. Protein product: CASSPPGLAAGEQFF.

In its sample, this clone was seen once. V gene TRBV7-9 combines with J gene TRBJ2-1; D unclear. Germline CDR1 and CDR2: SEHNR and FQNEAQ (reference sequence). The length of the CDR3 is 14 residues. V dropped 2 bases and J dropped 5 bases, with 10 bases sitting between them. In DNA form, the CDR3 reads TGTGCCAGCAGCTTATCCCACTCGAACAATGAGCAGTTCTTC. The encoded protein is CASSLSHSNNEQFF.

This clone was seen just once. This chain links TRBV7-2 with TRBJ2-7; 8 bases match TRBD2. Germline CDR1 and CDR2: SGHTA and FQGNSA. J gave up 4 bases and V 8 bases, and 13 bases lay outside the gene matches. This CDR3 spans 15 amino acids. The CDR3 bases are TGTGCCAGCGGGGGTTCGGGGCTAGCGGGTTACGAGCAGTACTTC. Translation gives CASGGSGLAGYEQYF.

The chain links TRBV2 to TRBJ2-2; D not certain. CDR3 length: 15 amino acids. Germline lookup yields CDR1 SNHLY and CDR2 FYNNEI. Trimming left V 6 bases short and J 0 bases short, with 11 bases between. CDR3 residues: CASSSQTTNTGELFF. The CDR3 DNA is TGTGCCAGCAGCTCACAAACAACGAACACCGGGGAGCTGTTTTTT.

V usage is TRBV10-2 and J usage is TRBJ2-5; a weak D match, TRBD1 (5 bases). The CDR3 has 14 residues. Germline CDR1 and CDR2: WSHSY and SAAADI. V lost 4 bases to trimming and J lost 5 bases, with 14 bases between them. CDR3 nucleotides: TGCGCCAGCAGTGGAGGCTCCCCAGGGGAGACCCAGTACTTC. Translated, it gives CASSGGSPGETQYF.

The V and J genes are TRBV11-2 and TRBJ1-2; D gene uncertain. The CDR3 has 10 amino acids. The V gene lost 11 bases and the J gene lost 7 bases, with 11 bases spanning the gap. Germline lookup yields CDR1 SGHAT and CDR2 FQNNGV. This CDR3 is CAGEAVGYTF. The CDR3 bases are TGTGCCGGAGAAGCAGTTGGCTACACCTTC.

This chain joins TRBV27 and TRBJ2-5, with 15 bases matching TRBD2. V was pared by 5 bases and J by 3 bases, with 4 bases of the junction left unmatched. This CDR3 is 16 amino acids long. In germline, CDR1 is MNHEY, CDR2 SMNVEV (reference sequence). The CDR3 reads CASSRTSGRAEETQYF. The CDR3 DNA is TGTGCCAGCAGTCGGACTAGCGGGAGGGCCGAAGAGACCCAGTACTTC.

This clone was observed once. CDR3 DNA sequence: TGTGCCAGCAGTATTGGACAGGGGAGCTACAATGAGCAGTTCTTC. Protein product: CASSIGQGSYNEQFF. The chain links TRBV27 to TRBJ2-1, with TRBD1 matching over 9 bases. Germline CDR1 is MNHEY and CDR2 is SMNVEV (reference sequence). The CDR3 sequence is 15 residues long. J was trimmed by 3 bases and V by 5 bases; bases with no gene match: 5.

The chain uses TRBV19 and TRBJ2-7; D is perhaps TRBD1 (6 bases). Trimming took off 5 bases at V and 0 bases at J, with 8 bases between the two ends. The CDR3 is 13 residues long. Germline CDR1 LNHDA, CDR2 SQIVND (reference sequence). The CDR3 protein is CASSSQGSYEQYF. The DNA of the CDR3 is TGTGCCAGTAGTTCACAGGGCTCCTACGAGCAGTACTTC.

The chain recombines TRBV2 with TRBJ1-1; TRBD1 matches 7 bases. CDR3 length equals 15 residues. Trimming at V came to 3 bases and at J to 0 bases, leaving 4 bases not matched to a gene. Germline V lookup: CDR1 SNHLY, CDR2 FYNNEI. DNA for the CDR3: TGTGCCAGCAGTGAGAACAGGGGCGTGAACACTGAAGCTTTCTTT. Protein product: CASSENRGVNTEAFF. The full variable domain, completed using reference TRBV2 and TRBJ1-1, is EPEVTQTPSHQVTQMGQEVILRCVPISNHLYFYWYRQILGQKVEFLVSFYNNEISEKSEIFDDQFSVERPDGSNFTLKIRSTKLEDSAMYFCASSENRGVNTEAFFGQGTRLTVV.

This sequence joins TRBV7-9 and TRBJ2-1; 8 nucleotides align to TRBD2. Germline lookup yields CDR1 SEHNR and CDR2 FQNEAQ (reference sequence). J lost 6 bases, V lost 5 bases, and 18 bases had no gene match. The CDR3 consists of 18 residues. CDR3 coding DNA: TGTGCCAGCAGCCCCAGTCCAGGTAGCGGGAAGGGGGTCAATGAGCAGTTCTTC. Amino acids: CASSPSPGSGKGVNEQFF. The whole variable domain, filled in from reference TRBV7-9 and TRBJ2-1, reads DTGVSQNPRHKITKRGQNVTFRCDPISEHNRLYWYRQTLGQGPEFLTYFQNEAQLEKSRLLSDRFSAERPKGSFSTLEIQRTEQGDSAMYLCASSPSPGSGKGVNEQFFGPGTRLTVL.

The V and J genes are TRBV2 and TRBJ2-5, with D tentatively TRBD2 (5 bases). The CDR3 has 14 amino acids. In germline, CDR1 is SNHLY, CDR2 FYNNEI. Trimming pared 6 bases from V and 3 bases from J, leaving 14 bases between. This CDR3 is CASSGLTREETQYF. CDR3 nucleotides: TGTGCCAGCAGCGGACTCACCCGGGAAGAGACCCAGTACTTC.

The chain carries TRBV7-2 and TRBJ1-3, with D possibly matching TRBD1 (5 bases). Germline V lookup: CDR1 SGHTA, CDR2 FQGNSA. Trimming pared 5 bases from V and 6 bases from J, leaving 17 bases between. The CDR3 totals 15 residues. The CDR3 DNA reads TGTGCCAGCAGCCTGACAGCCCCTGGTGCAAACACCATATATTTT. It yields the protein CASSLTAPGANTIYF.

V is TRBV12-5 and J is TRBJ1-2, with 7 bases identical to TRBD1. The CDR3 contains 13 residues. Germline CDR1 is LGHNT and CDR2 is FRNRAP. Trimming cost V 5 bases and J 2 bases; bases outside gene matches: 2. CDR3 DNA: TGTGCTAGTGGTCAACAGGGGAACTATGGCTACACCTTC. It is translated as CASGQQGNYGYTF.

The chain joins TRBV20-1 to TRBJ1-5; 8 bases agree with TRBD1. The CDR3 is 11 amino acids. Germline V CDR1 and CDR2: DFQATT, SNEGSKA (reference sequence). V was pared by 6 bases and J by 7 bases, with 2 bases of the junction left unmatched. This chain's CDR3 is CSASGGQPQHF. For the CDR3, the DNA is TGCAGTGCCTCAGGGGGCCAGCCCCAGCATTTT.

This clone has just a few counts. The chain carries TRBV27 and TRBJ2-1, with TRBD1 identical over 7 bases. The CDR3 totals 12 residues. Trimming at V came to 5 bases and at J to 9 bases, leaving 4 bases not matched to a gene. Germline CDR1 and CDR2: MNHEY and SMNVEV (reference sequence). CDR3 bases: TGTGCCAGCAGTCCTTCAGGGGGTGAGCAGTTCTTC. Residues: CASSPSGGEQFF.

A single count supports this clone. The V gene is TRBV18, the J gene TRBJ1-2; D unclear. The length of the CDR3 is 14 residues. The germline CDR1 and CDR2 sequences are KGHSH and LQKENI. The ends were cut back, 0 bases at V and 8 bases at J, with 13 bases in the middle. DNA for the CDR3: TGTGCCAGCTCACCACCTTACCTACAGATGGGCTACACCTTC. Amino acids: CASSPPYLQMGYTF.